One and the same sample provided the 5 T cell receptor beta chains below, sequenced in a study of CD8+ T cells in alopecia areata. It was cDNA, reverse transcribed from extracted RNA, that served as the sequencing template. Some clones are missing from TCRdb's copy, which holds only in-frame ones; the method was immunoSEQ multiplex PCR. The sample shows 140,000 to 150,000 clones, more than 45% of them seen only once. The sequenced sample consisted of CD4+ T cells sorted from blood. The receptors stem from a human donor with alopecia areata.

This clone occurred a few times. This rearrangement joins TRBV29-1 to TRBJ2-7; 9 positions match TRBD2. Germline assignment: CDR1 SQVTM and CDR2 ANQGSEA. The CDR3 sequence is 14 residues long. V lost 5 bases, J lost 2 bases, and 7 bases stayed unmatched. This CDR3 is CSVRSGSQTYEQYF. CDR3 DNA: TGCAGCGTTCGTAGCGGGAGTCAAACCTACGAGCAGTACTTC.

V gene TRBV29-1 combines with J gene TRBJ1-1; D uncertain. CDR1 is SQVTM, CDR2 ANQGSEA, per germline. The germline V and J ends were trimmed by 5 bases and 1 base, with 8 bases remaining between them. This CDR3 is built from 12 residues. The CDR3 DNA sequence: TGCAGCGTTAAGGTCGGGAACACTGAAGCTTTCTTT. This sequence encodes CSVKVGNTEAFF.

The chain uses TRBV27 and TRBJ2-7; the D gene is possibly TRBD2 (6 bases). This CDR3 spans 15 amino acids. Germline V gene sequence: CDR1 MNHEY, CDR2 SMNVEV (reference sequence). Trimming removed 4 bases at V and 5 bases at J, with 18 bases between. The CDR3 is CASSSRWGDGNEQYF. The CDR3 DNA reads TGTGCCAGCAGTTCACGATGGGGGGACGGGAACGAGCAGTACTTC.

This chain links TRBV27 with TRBJ2-7, with D hard to call. The CDR3 is 13 amino acids. Trimming shortened V by 5 bases and J by 1 base, and 9 bases separated the two germline ends. Germline V lookup: CDR1 MNHEY, CDR2 SMNVEV (reference sequence). In DNA form, the CDR3 reads TGTGCCAGCAGTCGGTTTCCTTCCTACGAGCAGTACTTC. Translation: CASSRFPSYEQYF.

The chain couples TRBV10-3 to TRBJ1-1; possibly TRBD1 for D (5 bases). Per germline, CDR1 ENHRY and CDR2 SYGVKD. Trimming removed 6 bases at V and 2 bases at J, with 10 bases between. The CDR3 extends over 13 amino acids. As DNA, the CDR3 is TGTGCCATCAGCGGGGCAGCCAACACTGAAGCTTTCTTT. Protein product: CAISGAANTEAFF.